Presented here are 25 T cell receptor beta chains from one specimen sequenced in a study of radiation and T cells in renal cell carcinoma. Time point meaning: baseline pretreatment blood. Treatment indicated: 15 Gy SBRT to primary tumor, nephrectomy 4 weeks later. Libraries were prepared by immunoSEQ multiplex PCR; TCRdb keeps only in-frame clonotypes and omits some of them. The data show some 150,000 clones, 83% seen once. The specimen comprised blood, sampled from a patient whose treatment included radiotherapy and nephrectomy. These TCRs come from a woman in her forties or fifties with renal cell carcinoma.

The V call is TRBV28, the J call TRBJ1-1, with 8 bases lining up with TRBD1. V dropped 6 bases and J dropped 7; count of bases not matched to a gene: 10. CDR1 MDHEN and CDR2 SYDVKM come from the germline V gene. The CDR3 covers 14 residues. CDR3: CASRVDQGAVEAFF. DNA for the CDR3: TGTGCCAGCAGGGTCGACCAGGGGGCGGTTGAAGCTTTCTTT.

The chain is built from TRBV7-9 and TRBJ1-1, with TRBD1 matching 7 bases. CDR1 and CDR2 (germline): SEHNR, FQNEAQ (reference sequence). The V gene end was trimmed by 3 bases and the J gene end by 7 bases; junction bases not matched to a gene: 8. The CDR3 consists of 14 residues. The CDR3 nucleotides are TGTGCCAGCAGCTTCCTACAGGGGTCGATTGAAGCTTTCTTT. Translation gives CASSFLQGSIEAFF.

The chain is built from TRBV7-6 and TRBJ2-3; D gene ambiguous. CDR1 is SGHVS and CDR2 is FNYEAQ in the germline V gene. Trimming removed 5 bases from V and 4 bases from J, with 7 bases in between. The CDR3 consists of 12 residues. CDR3 bases: TGTGCCAGCAGCGTCATGGCAGATACGCAGTATTTT. This gives the protein CASSVMADTQYF.

The rearrangement uses TRBV7-2 and TRBJ2-1; 8 nucleotides line up with TRBD2. The CDR3 runs to 14 residues. The germline gives CDR1 SGHTA, CDR2 FQGNSA. Trimming removed 5 bases from V and 8 bases from J; junction bases left unmatched: 8. The CDR3 DNA reads TGTGCCAGCAGCCCCGGACTAGCAGCCGATGAGCAGTTCTTC. Residues: CASSPGLAADEQFF.

This rearrangement joins TRBV2 to TRBJ2-2; D is ambiguous. Germline CDR1 SNHLY, CDR2 FYNNEI. The CDR3 consists of 11 residues. The V gene lost 7 bases and the J gene lost 7 bases, with 7 bases spanning the gap. CDR3 residues: CASKVIGELFF. The CDR3 coding sequence is TGTGCCAGCAAGGTGATCGGGGAGCTGTTTTTT. Drawing the rest from reference TRBV2 and TRBJ2-2, the complete variable domain is EPEVTQTPSHQVTQMGQEVILRCVPISNHLYFYWYRQILGQKVEFLVSFYNNEISEKSEIFDDQFSVERPDGSNFTLKIRSTKLEDSAMYFCASKVIGELFFGEGSRLTVL.

The V call is TRBV5-1, the J call TRBJ2-3; D may be TRBD1 (5 bases). V was cut by 3 bases and J by 1 base, with 9 bases left in between. CDR1 SGHRS and CDR2 YFSETQ come from the germline V gene. CDR3 length: 14 residues. Written as DNA, the CDR3 is TGCGCCAGCAGCTCGGAAGGGGGCACAGATACGCAGTATTTT. This sequence encodes CASSSEGGTDTQYF. The entire variable domain, with the rest obtained from reference TRBV5-1 and TRBJ2-3, is as follows: KAGVTQTPRYLIKTRGQQVTLSCSPISGHRSVSWYQQTPGQGLQFLFEYFSETQRNKGNFPGRFSGRQFSNSRSEMNVSTLELGDSALYLCASSSEGGTDTQYFGPGTRLTVL.

The chain recombines TRBV5-6 with TRBJ1-3, with D hard to call. V was trimmed by 0 bases and J by 0 bases, leaving 7 bases between them. This CDR3 comprises 15 residues. CDR1 SGHDT and CDR2 YYEEEE come from the germline V gene. This CDR3 reads CASSLVRPSGNTIYF. The CDR3 coding sequence is TGTGCCAGCAGCTTGGTCCGGCCCTCTGGAAACACCATATATTTT.

Comments on this clone: The junction departs from the called germline gene at one end, perhaps through a read error. This sequence joins TRBV7-9 and TRBJ1-3; TRBD1 agrees at 7 bases. The CDR3 is 12 residues long. Looked up from germline, CDR1 is SEHNR and CDR2 is FQNEAQ (reference sequence). CDR3 residues: CASSKEDRTLNF. In DNA, the CDR3 is TGTGCCAGCAGCAAAGAGGACAGGACCCTCAATTTT.

The chain has TRBV19 and TRBJ2-2; D not certain. Trimming pared 6 bases from V and 0 bases from J, leaving 11 bases between. CDR3 length: 15 residues. Germline CDR1 LNHDA, CDR2 SQIVND (reference sequence). This CDR3 reads CASRMDGTNTGELFF. The CDR3, as DNA: TGTGCCAGTAGGATGGACGGAACGAACACCGGGGAGCTGTTTTTT.

This chain uses TRBV19 with TRBJ1-5, with 8 positions matching TRBD1. The CDR3 runs to 16 residues. V was pared by 2 bases and J by 2 bases, with 5 bases of the junction left unmatched. Per the germline V gene, CDR1 is LNHDA and CDR2 is SQIVND (reference sequence). The CDR3 DNA reads as TGTGCCAGTAGTATAAGGACAGGGAGCGGCAATCAGCCCCAGCATTTT. Protein product: CASSIRTGSGNQPQHF.

The chain joins TRBV18 to TRBJ1-1, with D perhaps TRBD1 (6 bases). The germline CDR1 and CDR2 sequences are KGHSH and LQKENI. This CDR3 comprises 15 residues. Trimming removed 6 bases from V and 1 base from J, with 15 bases in between. The CDR3 nucleotides read TGTGCCAGCTCCAGCTTTCTGACAGGGAACACTGAAGCTTTCTTT. It encodes CASSSFLTGNTEAFF.

This chain links TRBV4-3 with TRBJ2-3; D is ambiguous. Trimming took off 0 bases at V and 4 bases at J, with 11 bases between the two ends. The CDR3 has 15 residues. Per the germline V gene, CDR1 is LGHNA and CDR2 is YSLEER. The CDR3: CASSQDKSAPDTQYF. CDR3 coding DNA: TGCGCCAGCAGCCAAGATAAATCAGCCCCAGATACGCAGTATTTT.

J is TRBJ1-5 and V is TRBV27; 7 bases agree with TRBD1. This CDR3 contains 14 residues. V lost 4 bases and J lost 3; bases outside the gene matches: 3. Germline CDR1 reads MNHEY; CDR2 reads SMNVEV (reference sequence). The CDR3 spells CASSSEGANQPQHF. The CDR3 DNA reads TGTGCCAGCAGTTCCGAGGGGGCCAATCAGCCCCAGCATTTT.

The V gene is TRBV9, the J gene TRBJ2-3, with D perhaps TRBD1 or TRBD2 (5 bases each). The CDR3 loop spans 15 amino acids. The V end lost 4 bases, the J end lost 6 bases, and 18 bases lay between the germline ends. CDR1 and CDR2 from the germline V gene are SGDLS and YYNGEE. The CDR3 protein is CASSPPGRAIDTQYF. The CDR3 DNA sequence: TGTGCCAGCAGCCCTCCAGGGCGGGCGATCGATACGCAGTATTTT.

The table lists this clone with a count of one. The chain combines TRBV5-1 with TRBJ2-5; 7 positions match TRBD1. The V and J ends lost 4 bases and 1 base, in that order; junction bases with no gene match: 4. CDR3 size: 14 residues. From germline, CDR1 is SGHRS and CDR2 YFSETQ. CDR3 sequence reads: CASSPRDSQETQYF. The CDR3 region has the DNA TGCGCCAGCAGCCCGAGGGACAGCCAAGAGACCCAGTACTTC.

The rearrangement joins TRBV7-2 to TRBJ2-2, with TRBD1 matching over 8 bases. The V and J ends lost 4 bases and 4 bases, in that order; junction bases with no gene match: 5. CDR1 is SGHTA and CDR2 is FQGNSA in the germline V gene. The CDR3 extends over 15 amino acids. CDR3 residues: CASSSDRAGTGELFF. The CDR3 DNA reads TGTGCCAGCAGCTCGGACAGGGCGGGCACCGGGGAGCTGTTTTTT. The full variable domain, its missing parts supplied by reference TRBV7-2 and TRBJ2-2, is GAGVSQSPSNKVTEKGKDVELRCDPISGHTALYWYRQSLGQGLEFLIYFQGNSAPDKSGLPSDRFSAERTGGSVSTLTIQRTQQEDSAVYLCASSSDRAGTGELFFGEGSRLTVL.

The V and J genes are TRBV2 and TRBJ1-4, with TRBD1 identical over 9 bases. Germline V gene data show CDR1 as SNHLY and CDR2 as FYNNEI. The CDR3 consists of 15 residues. The V and J ends lost 7 bases and 7 bases, in that order; junction bases with no gene match: 10. This chain's CDR3 is CASTGTGIFGEKLFF. CDR3 nucleotide sequence: TGTGCCAGCACTGGGACAGGGATATTTGGTGAAAAACTGTTTTTT.

CDR3: CASSTGTQYGYTF. For the CDR3, the DNA is TGTGCCAGCAGCACCGGGACTCAGTATGGCTACACCTTC. This chain joins TRBV9 and TRBJ1-2, with a weak D call TRBD1 (5 bases). Trimming left V 4 bases short and J 5 bases short, with 12 bases between. Germline V gene lookup returns CDR1 SGDLS and CDR2 YYNGEE. This CDR3 region has 13 residues. Variable domain in full (rest from reference TRBV9 and TRBJ1-2): DSGVTQTPKHLITATGQRVTLRCSPRSGDLSVYWYQQSLDQGLQFLIQYYNGEERAKGNILERFSAQQFPDLHSELNLSSLELGDSALYFCASSTGTQYGYTFGSGTRLTVV.

The rearrangement uses TRBV5-1 and TRBJ2-5; the match to TRBD2 covers 11 bases. The V and J ends lost 4 bases and 13 bases, in that order; junction bases with no gene match: 21. CDR1 is SGHRS, CDR2 YFSETQ, per germline. The CDR3 has 17 residues. The CDR3 DNA is TGCGCCAGCAGCCCTCGGGTACTAGCGGGGGCTTCGATCGGGATGTACTTC. It codes for CASSPRVLAGASIGMYF.

This rearrangement joins TRBV9 to TRBJ2-1, with TRBD2 identical over 8 bases. Germline assignment: CDR1 SGDLS and CDR2 YYNGEE. After removal of 0 bases from V and 4 bases from J, the junction contained 3 bases not matched to a gene. The CDR3 sequence is 15 residues long. The CDR3 is CASSVGSGAYNEQFF. DNA of the CDR3: TGTGCCAGCAGCGTAGGTAGCGGGGCGTACAATGAGCAGTTCTTC.

The chain links TRBV10-3 to TRBJ1-4; 11 bases are a match to TRBD1. Germline V gene lookup returns CDR1 ENHRY and CDR2 SYGVKD. The CDR3 loop spans 15 amino acids. The V and J ends lost 4 bases and 6 bases, in that order; junction bases with no gene match: 4. DNA of the CDR3: TGTGCCATCAGTGGGACAGGGGGCGCCGATGAAAAACTGTTTTTT. Residues: CAISGTGGADEKLFF.

The CDR3 here is CASSLAVVSRENTEAFF. The CDR3 region has the DNA TGCGCCAGCAGCTTGGCCGTCGTGTCTAGAGAGAACACTGAAGCTTTCTTT. The chain recombines TRBV5-1 with TRBJ1-1, with D unresolved. This CDR3 is built from 17 residues. Germline CDR1 and CDR2: SGHRS and YFSETQ. Trimming stripped 0 bases from V and 1 base from J, with 16 bases between.

The chain has TRBV4-1 and TRBJ1-2; a possible D gene is TRBD1 (5 bases). The ends were cut back, 3 bases at V and 6 bases at J, with 17 bases in the middle. CDR3 size: 15 residues. Per germline, CDR1 MGHRA and CDR2 YSYEKL. In DNA form, the CDR3 reads TGCGCCAGCAGCCACCCGGAAGGGGCGGACAATGGCTACACCTTC. Its translation is CASSHPEGADNGYTF.

This chain links TRBV2 with TRBJ2-5; D gene unclear. The CDR3 has 12 amino acids. Germline V CDR1 and CDR2: SNHLY, FYNNEI. V lost 3 bases and J 1 base, leaving 3 bases between the germline ends. The CDR3 loop reads CASSEAQETQYF. CDR3 sequence (DNA): TGTGCCAGCAGTGAGGCCCAAGAGACCCAGTACTTC.

V and J are TRBV5-4 and TRBJ2-1; 13 positions agree with TRBD2. CDR1 and CDR2 (germline): SGHNT, YYREEE (reference sequence). The ends lost 5 bases at V and 8 bases at J; junction bases unmatched: 7. This CDR3 spans 15 amino acids. The DNA of the CDR3 is TGTGCCAGCAGTTCGGGACTAGCGGGGACTTATGAGCAGTTCTTC. Its translation is CASSSGLAGTYEQFF.